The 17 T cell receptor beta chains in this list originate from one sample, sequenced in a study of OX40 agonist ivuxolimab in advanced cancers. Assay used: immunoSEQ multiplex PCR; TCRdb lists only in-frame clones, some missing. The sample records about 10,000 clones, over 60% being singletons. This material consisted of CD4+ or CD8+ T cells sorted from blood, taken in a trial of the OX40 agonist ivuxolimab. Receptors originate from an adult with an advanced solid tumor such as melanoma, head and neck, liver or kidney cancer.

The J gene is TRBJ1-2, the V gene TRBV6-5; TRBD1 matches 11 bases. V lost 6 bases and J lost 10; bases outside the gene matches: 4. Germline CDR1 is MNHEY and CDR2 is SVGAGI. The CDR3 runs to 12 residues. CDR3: CASSRTGGPYTF. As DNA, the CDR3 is TGTGCCAGCAGCAGGACAGGGGGCCCCTACACCTTC.

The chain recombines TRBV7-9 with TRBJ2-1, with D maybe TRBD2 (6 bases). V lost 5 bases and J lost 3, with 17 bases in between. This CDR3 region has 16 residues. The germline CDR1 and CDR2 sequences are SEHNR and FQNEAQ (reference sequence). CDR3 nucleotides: TGTGCCAGCAGCCTTCGGGGGTTGAGGGTCTACAATGAGCAGTTCTTC. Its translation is CASSLRGLRVYNEQFF.

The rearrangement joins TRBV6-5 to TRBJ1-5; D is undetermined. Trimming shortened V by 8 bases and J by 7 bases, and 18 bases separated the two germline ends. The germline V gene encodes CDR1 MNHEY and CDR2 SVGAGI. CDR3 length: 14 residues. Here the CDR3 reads CASPQTGRKQPQHF. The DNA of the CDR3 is TGTGCCAGCCCCCAAACGGGGAGAAAGCAGCCCCAGCATTTT.

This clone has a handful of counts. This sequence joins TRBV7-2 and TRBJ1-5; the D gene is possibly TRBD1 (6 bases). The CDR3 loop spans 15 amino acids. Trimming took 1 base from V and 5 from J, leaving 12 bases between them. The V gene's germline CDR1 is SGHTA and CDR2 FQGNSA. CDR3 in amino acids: CASSLGWDIDQPQHF. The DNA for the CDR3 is TGTGCCAGCAGCTTAGGTTGGGACATCGATCAGCCCCAGCATTTT.

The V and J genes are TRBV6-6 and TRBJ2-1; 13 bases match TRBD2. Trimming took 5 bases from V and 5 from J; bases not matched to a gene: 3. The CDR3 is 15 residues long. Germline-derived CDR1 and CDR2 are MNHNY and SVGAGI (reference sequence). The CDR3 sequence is CASSRGTSGDNEQFF. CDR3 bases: TGTGCCAGCAGTAGAGGGACTAGCGGGGACAATGAGCAGTTCTTC.

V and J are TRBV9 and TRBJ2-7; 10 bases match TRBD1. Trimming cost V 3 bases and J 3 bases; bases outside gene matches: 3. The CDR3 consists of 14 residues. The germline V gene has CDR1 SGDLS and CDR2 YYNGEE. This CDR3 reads CASSAGTGVYEQYF. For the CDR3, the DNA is TGTGCCAGCAGCGCCGGGACAGGGGTCTACGAGCAGTACTTC.

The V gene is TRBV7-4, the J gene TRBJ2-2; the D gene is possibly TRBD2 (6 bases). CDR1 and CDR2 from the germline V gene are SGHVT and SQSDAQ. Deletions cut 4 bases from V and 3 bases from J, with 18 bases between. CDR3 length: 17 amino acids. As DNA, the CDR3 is TGTGCCAGCAGCTATCGGCCATTGGGCGGGGACACCGGGGAGCTGTTTTTT. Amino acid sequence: CASSYRPLGGDTGELFF. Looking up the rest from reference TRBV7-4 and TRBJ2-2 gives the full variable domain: GAGVSQSPRYKVAKRGRDVALRCDSISGHVTLYWYRQTLGQGSEVLTYSQSDAQRDKSGRPSGRFSAERPERSVSTLKIQRTEQGDSAVYLCASSYRPLGGDTGELFFGEGSRLTVL.

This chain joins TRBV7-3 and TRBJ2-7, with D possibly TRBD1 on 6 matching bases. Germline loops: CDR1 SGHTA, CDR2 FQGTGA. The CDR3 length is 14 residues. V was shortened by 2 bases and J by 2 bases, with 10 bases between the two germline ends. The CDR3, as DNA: TGTGCCAGCAGCTTAGGGGGCACTACCTACGAGCAGTACTTC. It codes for CASSLGGTTYEQYF.

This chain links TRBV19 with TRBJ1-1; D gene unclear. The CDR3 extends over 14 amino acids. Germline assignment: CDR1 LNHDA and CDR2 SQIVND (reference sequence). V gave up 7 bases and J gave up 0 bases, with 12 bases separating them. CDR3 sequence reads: CASILGSMNTEAFF. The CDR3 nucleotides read TGTGCCAGTATTCTGGGGAGCATGAACACTGAAGCTTTCTTT.

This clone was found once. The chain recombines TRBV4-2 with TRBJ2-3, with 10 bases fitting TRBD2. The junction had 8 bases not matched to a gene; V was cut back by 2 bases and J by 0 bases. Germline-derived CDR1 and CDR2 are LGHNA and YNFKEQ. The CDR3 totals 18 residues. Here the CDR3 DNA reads TGTGCCAGCAGCCAATTCCCTAGCGGGGGCCCTAGCACAGATACGCAGTATTTT. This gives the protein CASSQFPSGGPSTDTQYF.

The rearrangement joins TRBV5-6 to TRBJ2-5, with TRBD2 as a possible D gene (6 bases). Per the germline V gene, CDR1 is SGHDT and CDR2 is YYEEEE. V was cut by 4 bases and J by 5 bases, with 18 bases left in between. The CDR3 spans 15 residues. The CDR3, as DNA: TGTGCCAGCAGCCTACTCCGCCTGGAGGGGGAGACCCAGTACTTC. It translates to CASSLLRLEGETQYF.

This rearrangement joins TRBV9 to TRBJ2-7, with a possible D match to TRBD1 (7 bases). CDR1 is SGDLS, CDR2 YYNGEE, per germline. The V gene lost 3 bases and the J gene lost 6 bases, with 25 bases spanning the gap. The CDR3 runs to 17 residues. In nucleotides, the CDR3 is TGTGCCAGCAGCGGCGAGGAGGGGGACAGTCTAAGGGGCGAGCAGTACTTC. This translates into CASSGEEGDSLRGEQYF.

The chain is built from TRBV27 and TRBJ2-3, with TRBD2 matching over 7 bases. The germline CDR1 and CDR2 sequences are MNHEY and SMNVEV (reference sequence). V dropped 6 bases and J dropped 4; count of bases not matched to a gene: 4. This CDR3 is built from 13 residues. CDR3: CASRGLDSDTQYF. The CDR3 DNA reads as TGTGCCAGCAGAGGACTAGACTCAGATACGCAGTATTTT.

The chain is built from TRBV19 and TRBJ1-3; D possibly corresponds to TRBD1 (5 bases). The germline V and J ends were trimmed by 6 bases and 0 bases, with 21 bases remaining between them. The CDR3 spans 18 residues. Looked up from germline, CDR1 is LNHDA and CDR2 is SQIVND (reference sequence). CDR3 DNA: TGTGCCAGTAGCCCTCGGCCAAGACAGATGAGCTCTGGAAACACCATATATTTT. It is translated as CASSPRPRQMSSGNTIYF.

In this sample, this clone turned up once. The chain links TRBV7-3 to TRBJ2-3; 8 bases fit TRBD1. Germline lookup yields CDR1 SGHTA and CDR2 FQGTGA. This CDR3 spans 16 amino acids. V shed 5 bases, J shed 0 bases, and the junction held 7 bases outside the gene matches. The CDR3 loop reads CASSTGTGASTDTQYF. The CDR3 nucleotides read TGTGCCAGCAGCACGGGGACAGGAGCTAGCACAGATACGCAGTATTTT.

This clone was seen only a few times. CDR3 in DNA: TGCGCCAGCAGCTTTACCAGGGAGTTGGGGCCCGGGGAGCTGTTTTTT. Translation: CASSFTRELGPGELFF. The V and J genes are TRBV5-1 and TRBJ2-2; D might be TRBD1 or TRBD2, each matching 5 bases. CDR3 length: 16 residues. Trimming cost V 2 bases and J 6 bases, with 17 bases left between them. CDR1 SGHRS and CDR2 YFSETQ come from the germline V gene.

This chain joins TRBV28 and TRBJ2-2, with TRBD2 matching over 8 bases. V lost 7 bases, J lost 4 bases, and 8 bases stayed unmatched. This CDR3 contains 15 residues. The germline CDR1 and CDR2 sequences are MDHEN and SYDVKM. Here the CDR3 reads CASTLAGEGTGELFF. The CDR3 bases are TGTGCCAGCACCCTAGCGGGTGAGGGCACCGGGGAGCTGTTTTTT.